The clone carrying this TCR beta chain turned up a few times. Seattle patients were enrolled during active infection and followed longitudinally. The length of the CDR3 is 17 residues. V lost 6 bases and J lost 6, with 24 bases in between. In germline, CDR1 is KGHSH, CDR2 LQKENI. This sample was included in a study of blood T cell repertoires in COVID-19. Study context: The origin of the acute and convalescent COVID-19 samples was the United States, Italy and Spain. In each case, the material was cDNA or gDNA derived from T cells, B-cell-depleted T cells, or PBMCs.

Libraries were prepared by immunoSEQ multiplex PCR; TCRdb keeps only in-frame clonotypes and omits some of them. The repertoire consists of around 200,000 clones, with about four fifths occurring once and the leading ten covering 5.5% to 7%. This TCR derives from a woman in her thirties or forties with COVID-19, enrolled during active disease. Material: peripheral blood. The chain couples TRBV18 to TRBJ1-5; tentative D call: TRBD1 (5 bases). Here the CDR3 reads CASSPVGPDYTGQPQHF. CDR3 nucleotides: TGTGCCAGCTCTCCGGTGGGGCCGGACTATACTGGTCAGCCCCAGCATTTT. The entire variable domain, with the rest obtained from reference TRBV18 and TRBJ1-5, is as follows: NAGVMQNPRHLVRRRGQEARLRCSPMKGHSHVYWYRQLPEEGLKFMVYLQKENIIDESGMPKERFSAEFPKEGPSILRIQQVVRGDSAAYFCASSPVGPDYTGQPQHFGDGTRLSIL.